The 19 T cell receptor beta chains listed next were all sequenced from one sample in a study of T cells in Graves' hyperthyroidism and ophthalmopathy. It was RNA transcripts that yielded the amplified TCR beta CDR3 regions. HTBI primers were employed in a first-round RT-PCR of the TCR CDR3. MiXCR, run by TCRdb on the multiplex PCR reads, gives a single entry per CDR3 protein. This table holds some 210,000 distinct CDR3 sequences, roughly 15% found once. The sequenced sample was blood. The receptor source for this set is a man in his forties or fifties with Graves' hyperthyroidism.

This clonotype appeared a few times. Here the CDR3 DNA reads TGTGCCAGCAGTGGTGGGGCCAACGTCCTGACTTTC. Translating gives CASSGGANVLTF. This chain joins TRBV5-6 and TRBJ2-6; D gene unclear. The CDR3 extends over 12 amino acids. V was clipped by 5 bases and J by 3 bases, with 3 bases between them. Germline V gives CDR1 SGHDT, CDR2 YYEEEE.

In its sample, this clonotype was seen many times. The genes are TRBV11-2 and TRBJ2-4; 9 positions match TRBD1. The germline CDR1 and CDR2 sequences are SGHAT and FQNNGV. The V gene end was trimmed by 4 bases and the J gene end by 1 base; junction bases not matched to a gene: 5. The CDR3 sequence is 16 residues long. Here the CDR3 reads CASSSGTGRAKNIQYF. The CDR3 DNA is TGTGCCAGCAGCTCCGGGACAGGGAGGGCCAAAAACATTCAGTACTTC.

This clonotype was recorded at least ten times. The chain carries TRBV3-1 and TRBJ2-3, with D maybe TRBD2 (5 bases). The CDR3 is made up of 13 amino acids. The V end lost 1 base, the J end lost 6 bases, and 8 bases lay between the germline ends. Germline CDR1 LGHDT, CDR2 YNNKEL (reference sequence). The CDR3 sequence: CASSQGTFDTQYF. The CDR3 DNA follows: TGTGCCAGCAGCCAAGGGACTTTCGATACGCAGTATTTT.

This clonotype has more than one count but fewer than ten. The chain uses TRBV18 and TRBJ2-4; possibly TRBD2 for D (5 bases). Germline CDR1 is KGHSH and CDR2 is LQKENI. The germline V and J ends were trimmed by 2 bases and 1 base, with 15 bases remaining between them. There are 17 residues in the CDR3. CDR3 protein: CASSPRQRGHAKNIQYF. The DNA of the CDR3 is TGTGCCAGCTCACCAAGGCAACGCGGGCATGCCAAAAACATTCAGTACTTC.

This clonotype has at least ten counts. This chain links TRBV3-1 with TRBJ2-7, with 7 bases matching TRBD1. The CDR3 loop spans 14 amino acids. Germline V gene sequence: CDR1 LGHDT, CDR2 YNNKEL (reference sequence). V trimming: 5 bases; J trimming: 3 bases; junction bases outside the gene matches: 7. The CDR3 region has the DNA TGTGCCAGCAGCTACAGGGGATTTGACTACGAGCAGTACTTC. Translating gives CASSYRGFDYEQYF.

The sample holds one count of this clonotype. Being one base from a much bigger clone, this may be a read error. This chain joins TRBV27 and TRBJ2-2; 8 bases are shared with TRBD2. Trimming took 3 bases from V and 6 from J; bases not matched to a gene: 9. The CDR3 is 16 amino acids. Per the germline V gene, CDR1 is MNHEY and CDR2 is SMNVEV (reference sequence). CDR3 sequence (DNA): TGTGCCAGCAGTTTTGACGGGAGGGTAGAGGCCGGGGAGCTGTTTTTT. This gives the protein CASSFDGRVEAGELFF.

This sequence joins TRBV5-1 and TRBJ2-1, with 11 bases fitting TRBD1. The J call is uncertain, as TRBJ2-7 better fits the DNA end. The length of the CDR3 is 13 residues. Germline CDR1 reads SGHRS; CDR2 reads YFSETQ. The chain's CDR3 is CASSWTGGNEQYF. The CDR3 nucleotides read TGCGCCAGCAGCTGGACAGGGGGCAATGAGCAGTACTTC.

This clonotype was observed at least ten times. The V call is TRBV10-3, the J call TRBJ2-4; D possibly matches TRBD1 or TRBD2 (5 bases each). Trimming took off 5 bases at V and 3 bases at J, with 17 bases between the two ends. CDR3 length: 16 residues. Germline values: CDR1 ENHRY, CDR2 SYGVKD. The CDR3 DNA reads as TGTGCCATCAGTCCAACGAGGGGTTGGGGCAAAAACATTCAGTACTTC. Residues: CAISPTRGWGKNIQYF.

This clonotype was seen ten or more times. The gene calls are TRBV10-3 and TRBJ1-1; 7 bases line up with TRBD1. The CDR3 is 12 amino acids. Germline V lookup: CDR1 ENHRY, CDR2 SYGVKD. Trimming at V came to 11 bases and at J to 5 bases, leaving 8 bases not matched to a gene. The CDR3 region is CAAGGPSTEAFF. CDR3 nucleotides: TGTGCCGCAGGGGGACCTTCAACTGAAGCTTTCTTT.

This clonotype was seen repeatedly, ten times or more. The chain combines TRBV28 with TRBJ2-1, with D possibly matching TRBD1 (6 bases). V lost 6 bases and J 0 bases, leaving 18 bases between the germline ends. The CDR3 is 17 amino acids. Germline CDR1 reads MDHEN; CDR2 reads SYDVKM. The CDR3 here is CASRLTSNRASYNEQFF. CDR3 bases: TGTGCCAGCAGACTAACCTCAAACAGGGCCTCCTACAATGAGCAGTTCTTC.

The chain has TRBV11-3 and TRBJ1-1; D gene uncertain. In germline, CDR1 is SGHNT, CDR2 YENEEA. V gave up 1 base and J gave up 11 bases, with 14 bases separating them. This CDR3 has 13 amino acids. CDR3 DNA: TGTGCCAGCAGCTTAGGGGATTCATCCATCGCTTTCTTT. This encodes CASSLGDSSIAFF.

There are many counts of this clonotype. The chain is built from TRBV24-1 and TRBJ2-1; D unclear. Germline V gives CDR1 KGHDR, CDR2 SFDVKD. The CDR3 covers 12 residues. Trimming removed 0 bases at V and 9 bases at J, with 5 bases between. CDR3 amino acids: CATSDLSAEQFF. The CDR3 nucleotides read TGTGCCACCAGTGATTTGTCCGCTGAGCAGTTCTTC.

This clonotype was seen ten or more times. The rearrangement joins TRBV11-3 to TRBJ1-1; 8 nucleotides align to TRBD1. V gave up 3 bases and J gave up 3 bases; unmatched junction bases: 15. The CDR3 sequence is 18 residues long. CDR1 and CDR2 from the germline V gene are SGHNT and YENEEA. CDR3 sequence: CASSFPGQGGTGYTEAFF. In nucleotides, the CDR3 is TGTGCCAGCAGCTTCCCAGGACAGGGAGGTACGGGGTACACTGAAGCTTTCTTT.

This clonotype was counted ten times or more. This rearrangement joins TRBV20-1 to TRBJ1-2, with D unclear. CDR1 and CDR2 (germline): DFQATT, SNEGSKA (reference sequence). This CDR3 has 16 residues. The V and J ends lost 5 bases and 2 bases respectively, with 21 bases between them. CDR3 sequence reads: CSASKGFFVSNYGYTF. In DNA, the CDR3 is TGCAGTGCTTCCAAAGGGTTTTTCGTTTCGAACTATGGCTACACCTTC.

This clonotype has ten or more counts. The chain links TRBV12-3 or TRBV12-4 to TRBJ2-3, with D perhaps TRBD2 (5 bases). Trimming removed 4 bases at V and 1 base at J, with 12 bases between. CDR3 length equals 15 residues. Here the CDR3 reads CASSSGRTRTDTQYF. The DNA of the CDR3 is TGTGCCAGCAGTTCGGGGAGAACACGCACAGATACGCAGTATTTT.

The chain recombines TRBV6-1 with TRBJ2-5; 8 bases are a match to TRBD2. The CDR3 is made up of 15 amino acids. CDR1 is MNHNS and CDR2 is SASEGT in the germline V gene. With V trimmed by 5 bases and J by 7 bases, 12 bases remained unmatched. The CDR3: CASSPSGSFSVTQYF. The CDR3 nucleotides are TGTGCCAGCAGTCCAAGCGGGAGCTTTAGTGTGACCCAGTACTTC.

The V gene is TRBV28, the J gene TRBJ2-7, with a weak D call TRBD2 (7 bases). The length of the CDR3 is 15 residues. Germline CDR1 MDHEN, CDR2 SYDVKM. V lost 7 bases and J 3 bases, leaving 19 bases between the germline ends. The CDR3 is CASTLRGGPHYEQYF. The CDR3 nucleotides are TGTGCCAGCACCTTGAGGGGGGGGCCCCACTACGAGCAGTACTTC.

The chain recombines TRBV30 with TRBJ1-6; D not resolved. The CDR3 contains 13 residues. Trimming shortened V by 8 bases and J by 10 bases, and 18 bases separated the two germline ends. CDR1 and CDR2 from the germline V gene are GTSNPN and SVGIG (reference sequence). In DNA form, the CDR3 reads TGTGCCCGAAAAGGTCCTGGAGGGTCACCCCTCCACTTT. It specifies CARKGPGGSPLHF. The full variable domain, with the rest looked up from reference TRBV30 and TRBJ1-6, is SQTIHQWPATLVQPVGSPLSLECTVEGTSNPNLYWYRQAAGRGLQLLFYSVGIGQISSEVPQNLSASRPQDRQFILSSKKLLLSDSGFYLCARKGPGGSPLHFGNGTRLTVT.

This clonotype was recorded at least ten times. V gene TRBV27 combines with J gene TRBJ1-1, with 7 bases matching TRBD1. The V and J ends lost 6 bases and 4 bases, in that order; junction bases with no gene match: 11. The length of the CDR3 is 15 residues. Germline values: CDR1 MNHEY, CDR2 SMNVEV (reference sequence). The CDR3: CASSRYQGGSTEAFF. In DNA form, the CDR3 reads TGTGCCAGCAGCCGATACCAGGGGGGAAGCACTGAAGCTTTCTTT.